Listed below are T cell receptor beta chains from one sample, sequenced in a study of identical twins. TCRdb fed the 5' RACE reads into MiXCR, producing one record per CDR3 protein. The table lists 470,000 or so distinct CDR3 sequences, approximately 24% of them singletons. Another study also made use of these data, one on T cells expressing NK-cell markers.

The sample consisted of CD4+ T cells sorted from blood. The receptors here all came from a woman aged 18-30 years in good health. Both conserved end residues are part of each CDR3. The order of the fields is V gene, clone size, D gene, CDR3 length, J gene, CDR3 DNA, CDR3 protein. The D gene is left open where the match is weak. Clone size is stated in some rows and not others, as once, few, many or a class when expanded.

TRBV7-2	NA	TRBD2	15	TRBJ2-3	TGTGCCAGCAGCACACGCCGGGGGGGGGCAGATACGCAGTATTTT	CASSTRRGGADTQYF
TRBV20-1	NA	NA	10	TRBJ2-5	TGCAGTGCTAAAACCGAGACCCAGTACTTC	CSAKTETQYF
TRBV20-1	NA	NA	12	TRBJ2-1	TGCAGTGCCCACAGGGTATCCGATGAGCAGTTCTTC	CSAHRVSDEQFF
TRBV7-2	few	NA	14	TRBJ2-7	TGTGCCAGCAGCTTAACCTTCACTTCCTACGAGCAGTACTTC	CASSLTFTSYEQYF
TRBV5-1	once	NA	14	TRBJ2-3	TGCGCCAGCAGCTTGAGGCCTGGGGCAGATACGCAGTATTTT	CASSLRPGADTQYF
TRBV5-1	NA	NA	13	TRBJ2-7	TGCGCCAGCAGTTACGCAGGTTTGAGCGAGCAGTACTTC	CASSYAGLSEQYF
TRBV3-1	few	TRBD1	15	TRBJ1-2	TGTGCCAGCAGCCAATCTCCGGACAGGGCGAAGGGCTACACCTTC	CASSQSPDRAKGYTF
TRBV6-1	few	NA	11	TRBJ2-1	TGTGCCAGCAGTGGGGCCCGGGAGCAGTTCTTC	CASSGAREQFF
TRBV10-3	few	NA	16	TRBJ1-2	TGTGCCATCAGTGAGTCGATGGGCAGCTTTAACTATGGCTACACCTTC	CAISESMGSFNYGYTF
TRBV20-1	NA	TRBD1	15	TRBJ1-3	TGCAGTGCTTTCCGGACAGGGTCGGCTGGAAACACCATATATTTT	CSAFRTGSAGNTIYF
TRBV4-2	few	TRBD1	14	TRBJ1-2	TGTGCCAGCAGCCAAGAGGGACAGGGACGAGGCTACACCTTC	CASSQEGQGRGYTF
TRBV6-5	NA	NA	14	TRBJ2-3	TGTGCCAGCAGTTACTCGAAGGTCCTCGGTACGCAGTATTTT	CASSYSKVLGTQYF
TRBV6-5	NA	NA	14	TRBJ1-1	TGTGCCAGCAGTTACGCGGGGGGTGGCACTGAAGCTTTCTTT	CASSYAGGGTEAFF
TRBV12-3/TRBV12-4	NA	TRBD2	15	TRBJ2-1	TGTGCCAGCAGTTATTTAGCGGGGGGTTACAATGAGCAGTTCTTC	CASSYLAGGYNEQFF
TRBV7-9	many	TRBD2	15	TRBJ2-7	TGTGCCAGCAGATACGGACTAGCGGGGTCCTACGAGCAGTACTTC	CASRYGLAGSYEQYF
TRBV10-3	NA	NA	16	TRBJ2-1	TGTGCCATCAGTGCCCAGGGCAGGGCCACAAACAATGAGCAGTTCTTC	CAISAQGRATNNEQFF
TRBV20-1	once	TRBD1	14	TRBJ2-1	TGCAGTGCTTCGACAGGGGCAGGGCCCGGTGAGCAGTTCTTC	CSASTGAGPGEQFF